This T cell receptor (beta chain) was found in a study of blood T cell repertoires in COVID-19. On the study more broadly: Italy, Spain and the United States were the sources of the convalescent and acute COVID-19 samples.

In the original analysis: Using reference gene primer amplification, nucleated cell counts were estimated. Clones were read by immunoSEQ multiplex PCR, and TCRdb kept only the in-frame ones, dropping some. V and J calls and clone size are copied from that table; D and trimming were computed from the DNA. Here the sample spans about 240,000 clones, around 83% being singletons. This clone appeared a single time. The CDR3 has 13 residues. V was clipped by 8 bases and J by 7 bases, with 15 bases between them. In germline, CDR1 is MNHEY, CDR2 SVGAGI. Sequenced: peripheral blood. This chain connects TRBV6-5 to TRBJ1-5, with D maybe TRBD1 (5 bases). The sequence was collected from a woman aged 80 or over with acute or convalescent COVID-19. CDR3: CASPGARGQPQHF. The CDR3 DNA sequence: TGTGCCAGCCCCGGGGCGCGGGGACAGCCCCAGCATTTT.